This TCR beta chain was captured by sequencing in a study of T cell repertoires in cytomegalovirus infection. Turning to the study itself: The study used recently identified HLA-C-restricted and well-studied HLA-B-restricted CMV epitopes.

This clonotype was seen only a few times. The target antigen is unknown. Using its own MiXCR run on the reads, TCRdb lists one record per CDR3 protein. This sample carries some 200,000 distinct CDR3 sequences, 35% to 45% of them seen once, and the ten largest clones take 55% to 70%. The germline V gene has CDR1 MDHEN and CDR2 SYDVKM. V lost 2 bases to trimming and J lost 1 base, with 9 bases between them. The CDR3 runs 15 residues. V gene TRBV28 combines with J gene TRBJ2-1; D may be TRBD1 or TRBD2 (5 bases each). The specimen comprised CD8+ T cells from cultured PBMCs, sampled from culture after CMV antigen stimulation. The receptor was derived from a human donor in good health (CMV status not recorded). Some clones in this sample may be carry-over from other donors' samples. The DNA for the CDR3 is TGTGCCAGCAGTTTAAATGAGGGGTCCTACAATGAGCAGTTCTTC. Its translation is CASSLNEGSYNEQFF.